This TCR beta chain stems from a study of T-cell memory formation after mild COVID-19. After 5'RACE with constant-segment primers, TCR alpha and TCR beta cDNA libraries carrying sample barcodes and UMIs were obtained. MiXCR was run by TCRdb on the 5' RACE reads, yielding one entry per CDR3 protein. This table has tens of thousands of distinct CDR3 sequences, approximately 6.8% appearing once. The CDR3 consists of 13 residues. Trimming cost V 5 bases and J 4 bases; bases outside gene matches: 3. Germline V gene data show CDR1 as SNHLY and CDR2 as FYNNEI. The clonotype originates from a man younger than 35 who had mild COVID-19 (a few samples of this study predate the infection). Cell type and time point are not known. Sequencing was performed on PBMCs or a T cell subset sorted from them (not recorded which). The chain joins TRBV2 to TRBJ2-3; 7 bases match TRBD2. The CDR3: CASSWTRPDTQYF. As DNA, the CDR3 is TGTGCCAGCAGTTGGACTAGACCAGATACGCAGTATTTT. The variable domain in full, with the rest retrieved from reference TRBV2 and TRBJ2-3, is EPEVTQTPSHQVTQMGQEVILRCVPISNHLYFYWYRQILGQKVEFLVSFYNNEISEKSEIFDDQFSVERPDGSNFTLKIRSTKLEDSAMYFCASSWTRPDTQYFGPGTRLTVL.